This T cell receptor (beta chain) originates from a study of shared clonotypes between healthy human individuals. Germline CDR1 and CDR2: SGHNT and YYREEE (reference sequence). The CDR3 covers 15 residues. Trimming pared 2 bases from V and 4 bases from J, leaving 13 bases between. This clone was found once. Using immunoSEQ multiplex PCR, the repertoire was profiled, and TCRdb retains in-frame clones only, with some absent. The table records more than 1 million clones, about 80% of them present only once. The clonotype comes from a man between 18 and 35 years old in good health. Some clones in this sample may be carry-over from other donors' samples. The sample consisted of memory CD4+ T cells from PBMCs. This sample's subset: CD45RA-negative fraction. The chain combines TRBV5-4 with TRBJ1-3, with D possibly being TRBD1 (5 bases). CDR3 coding DNA: TGTGCCAGCAGCTTTCGGGGTAGGGACGGAAACACCATATATTTT. This codes for CASSFRGRDGNTIYF.